Following are 22 T cell receptor beta chains from one sample sequenced in a study of early T cells in non-severe SARS-CoV-2 infection. TCRdb used MiXCR to reprocess the 5' RACE reads, holding one entry per CDR3 protein. The sample lists tens of thousands of distinct CDR3 sequences, under 11% seen once, with under 6% in the top ten. The sample consisted of whole blood. Every receptor here comes from an adult who was a healthcare worker with PCR-confirmed SARS-CoV-2 infection or an uninfected control (not recorded which).

Ten or more counts support this clonotype. The chain links TRBV19 to TRBJ2-5, with 8 bases aligning to TRBD2. Germline CDR1 is LNHDA and CDR2 is SQIVND (reference sequence). The CDR3 length is 17 residues. Germline trimming cut 4 bases from V and 3 bases from J; bases unmatched to any gene: 13. The CDR3 reads CASSRNLLAGWEETQYF. The CDR3 coding sequence is TGTGCCAGTAGTAGGAACCTATTAGCGGGGTGGGAAGAGACCCAGTACTTC.

This clonotype was picked up a small number of times. The genes are TRBV7-6 and TRBJ2-5; D perhaps matches TRBD2 (5 bases). The V gene lost 7 bases and the J gene lost 2 bases, with 14 bases spanning the gap. CDR3 length equals 14 residues. Germline V gene lookup returns CDR1 SGHVS and CDR2 FNYEAQ. CDR3 sequence (DNA): TGTGCCAGCACCAACTCGTGGGAGCAAGAGACCCAGTACTTC. Translation gives CASTNSWEQETQYF.

This clonotype was seen a few times. V and J are TRBV10-3 and TRBJ2-3; no firm D call. V dropped 10 bases and J dropped 0 bases, with 11 bases sitting between them. The V gene's germline CDR1 is ENHRY and CDR2 SYGVKD. There are 13 residues in the CDR3. CDR3 region: CATRPGSTDTQYF. In nucleotides, the CDR3 is TGTGCCACCCGGCCAGGTAGCACAGATACGCAGTATTTT.

The chain employs TRBV6-1 and TRBJ2-1; TRBD2 aligns across 12 bases. The germline gives CDR1 MNHNS, CDR2 SASEGT. The CDR3 contains 17 residues. V lost 4 bases to trimming and J lost 3 bases; unmatched junction nucleotides: 7. The CDR3 DNA is TGTGCCAGCAGTGCACCAACTAGCGGGGGGTTCTACAATGAGCAGTTCTTC. This sequence encodes CASSAPTSGGFYNEQFF.

This clonotype was seen only a few times. The rearrangement uses TRBV5-1 and TRBJ2-5, with D possibly called TRBD1 or TRBD2 (5 bases each). The CDR3 is made up of 14 amino acids. V was pared by 2 bases and J by 11 bases, with 19 bases between. Germline V gene sequence: CDR1 SGHRS, CDR2 YFSETQ. CDR3 amino acids: CASSFSGTPSPQYF. As DNA, the CDR3 is TGCGCCAGCAGCTTCTCGGGGACGCCCTCCCCTCAGTACTTC.

This chain joins TRBV24-1 and TRBJ1-5; D is undetermined. The V gene lost 7 bases and the J gene lost 1 base, with 4 bases spanning the gap. Germline assignment: CDR1 KGHDR and CDR2 SFDVKD. The CDR3 length is 12 residues. CDR3 amino acids: CATSDSNQPQHF. The DNA for the CDR3 is TGTGCCACCAGCGACAGCAATCAGCCCCAGCATTTT.

The V gene is TRBV10-2, the J gene TRBJ2-7; no clear D gene. CDR3 size: 12 residues. CDR1 is WSHSY and CDR2 is SAAADI in the germline V gene. V was pared by 9 bases and J by 5 bases, with 14 bases between. As DNA, the CDR3 is TGCGCCAGTACACAGAAGTCCAACGAGCAGTACTTC. Translating it yields CASTQKSNEQYF.

The J gene is TRBJ1-1, the V gene TRBV29-1; D remains ambiguous. Germline loops: CDR1 SQVTM, CDR2 ANQGSEA. The CDR3 has 10 residues. V was clipped by 7 bases and J by 5 bases, with 8 bases between them. The CDR3 DNA reads TGCAGCGCCCAGACGACTGAAGCTTTCTTT. It is translated as CSAQTTEAFF.

This clonotype was seen only a few times. The rearrangement uses TRBV11-2 and TRBJ2-1, with 7 bases that match TRBD2. The junction had 11 bases not matched to a gene; V was cut back by 1 base and J by 5 bases. CDR3 length equals 17 residues. CDR1 and CDR2 (germline): SGHAT, FQNNGV. CDR3 sequence: CASSLVRGRAANNEQFF. The CDR3 region has the DNA TGTGCCAGCAGCTTAGTTCGGGGGAGGGCGGCCAACAATGAGCAGTTCTTC.

In DNA, the CDR3 is TGCGCCAGGGAAAAGACAGGGGGCAATCAGCCCCAGCATTTT. Translation gives CAREKTGGNQPQHF. The genes are TRBV23-1 and TRBJ1-5; 8 bases are shared with TRBD1. TRBV23-1 is recorded as an ORF, its role being uncertain. CDR3 size: 14 residues. Losses at the gene ends were 9 bases for V and 2 bases for J; bases not matched to a gene: 6.

This clonotype came up a few times. The chain uses TRBV11-3 and TRBJ1-1; D is uncertain. The CDR3 is 13 residues long. Germline V gene data show CDR1 as SGHNT and CDR2 as YENEEA. V lost 4 bases, J lost 8 bases, and 14 bases lay in between. The CDR3 sequence is CASSSPGTSEAFF. The CDR3 DNA is TGTGCCAGCAGCTCCCCAGGTACATCCGAAGCTTTCTTT.

J is TRBJ2-1 and V is TRBV5-5; D possibly corresponds to TRBD2 (6 bases). Trimming shortened V by 5 bases and J by 0 bases, and 15 bases separated the two germline ends. Germline V CDR1 and CDR2: SGHKS, YYEKEE (reference sequence). The CDR3 has 16 amino acids. The CDR3 reads CASRSQAGPSYNEQFF. As DNA, the CDR3 is TGTGCCAGCAGATCACAAGCGGGTCCCTCCTACAATGAGCAGTTCTTC.

This clonotype has at least ten counts. At one end, the junction sequence differs from germline, possibly due to a read error. The J gene is TRBJ2-7, the V gene TRBV29-1; D is unresolved. The CDR3 totals 14 residues. In germline, CDR1 is SQVTM, CDR2 ANQGSEA. The CDR3 coding sequence is TGCAGCGTCGCGGTACAGTGGCGGTCCTCCGAGCAGTACTTC. As protein: CSVAVQWRSSEQYF.

This clonotype was recorded a few times. J is TRBJ2-3 and V is TRBV28; D possibly uses TRBD1 or TRBD2 (5 bases each). Germline CDR1 and CDR2: MDHEN and SYDVKM. CDR3 length: 15 amino acids. The germline V and J ends were trimmed by 8 bases and 1 base, with 16 bases remaining between them. CDR3 residues: CASHVSGPRTDTQYF. The CDR3 nucleotides read TGTGCCAGCCATGTCTCGGGGCCTCGCACAGATACGCAGTATTTT.

This clonotype was picked up a small number of times. The rearrangement links TRBV5-1 to TRBJ2-7; 8 nucleotides align to TRBD1. The CDR3 consists of 15 residues. The V and J ends lost 4 bases and 5 bases, in that order; junction bases with no gene match: 11. The V gene's germline CDR1 is SGHRS and CDR2 YFSETQ. The CDR3 sequence: CASSQGTGLSHEQYF. The CDR3 coding sequence is TGCGCCAGCAGCCAAGGGACAGGACTTAGCCACGAGCAGTACTTC.

This clonotype was observed a few times. The rearrangement joins TRBV7-9 to TRBJ2-7, with 7 bases fitting TRBD2. V lost 4 bases to trimming and J lost 2 bases; unmatched junction nucleotides: 8. The CDR3 length is 15 residues. Germline CDR1 reads SEHNR; CDR2 reads FQNEAQ (reference sequence). Written as DNA, the CDR3 is TGTGCCAGCAGCTCCCGCGCGGGAGCCCCCTACGAGCAGTACTTC. As protein: CASSSRAGAPYEQYF.

J is TRBJ2-7 and V is TRBV10-3, with a possible D match to TRBD1 (6 bases). The CDR3 consists of 14 residues. CDR1 and CDR2 from the germline V gene are ENHRY and SYGVKD. The ends were cut back, 10 bases at V and 4 bases at J, with 20 bases in the middle. The CDR3 loop reads CASAPGHLLYEQYF. DNA for the CDR3: TGTGCCAGCGCTCCGGGACACCTTTTATACGAGCAGTACTTC.

The sample holds many counts of this clonotype. The chain carries TRBV18 and TRBJ2-7; D not resolved. V was clipped by 3 bases and J by 0 bases, with 6 bases between them. The CDR3 loop spans 13 amino acids. Germline loops: CDR1 KGHSH, CDR2 LQKENI. The CDR3 is CASSPPSSYEQYF. The CDR3 DNA sequence: TGTGCCAGCTCACCGCCGAGCTCCTACGAGCAGTACTTC.

This clonotype was seen a few times. This rearrangement joins TRBV7-8 to TRBJ2-7; 9 bases map to TRBD1. After removal of 5 bases from V and 6 bases from J, the junction contained 8 bases not matched to a gene. Germline loops: CDR1 SGHVS, CDR2 FQNEAQ. The CDR3 has 14 amino acids. CDR3 protein: CASSQRDRESEQYF. The CDR3 DNA sequence: TGTGCCAGCAGCCAACGGGACAGGGAGAGCGAGCAGTACTTC.

In this sample, this clonotype turned up many times. The chain is built from TRBV6-6 and TRBJ1-5; 8 bases are a match to TRBD1. Germline lookup yields CDR1 MNHNY and CDR2 SVGAGI (reference sequence). The CDR3 is 15 residues long. The V and J ends lost 7 bases and 3 bases, in that order; junction bases with no gene match: 8. The chain's CDR3 is CASTPGTGFNQPQHF. The DNA of the CDR3 is TGTGCCAGCACCCCCGGGACAGGCTTCAATCAGCCCCAGCATTTT.

This clonotype was recorded at least ten times. V is TRBV27 and J is TRBJ1-5; D remains ambiguous. This CDR3 spans 14 amino acids. Germline CDR1 MNHEY, CDR2 SMNVEV (reference sequence). V was shortened by 6 bases and J by 2 bases, with 11 bases between the two germline ends. Here the CDR3 DNA reads TGTGCCAGCAGCACCCGGCCTGGCAATCAGCCCCAGCATTTT. Amino acid sequence: CASSTRPGNQPQHF.

The chain couples TRBV12-3 or TRBV12-4 to TRBJ2-6, with D possibly TRBD1 on 5 matching bases. Trimming removed 6 bases at V and 0 bases at J, with 9 bases between. This CDR3 comprises 15 residues. The DNA of the CDR3 is TGTGCCAGCAGGCGACAGAGCTCTGGGGCCAACGTCCTGACTTTC. Translating it yields CASRRQSSGANVLTF.